A selection of T cell receptor beta chains follows, all from one sample in a study of blood T cells in healthy people across ages. TCRdb used MiXCR to reprocess the 5' RACE reads, holding one entry per CDR3 protein. The profile covers roughly 800,000 distinct CDR3 sequences, with 55% to 75% appearing a single time and about 20% taken by the ten largest. Sequencing input: blood. Receptors were obtained from a young man in good health. Both conserved end residues are part of each CDR3. D genes are given only for firm matches. Clone size is given for some rows only: seen once, a few or many times, or a class if the clone is expanded.

D gene | clone size | J gene | V gene | CDR3 protein | CDR3 DNA
NA | NA | TRBJ1-1 | TRBV7-9 | CASSLGGLGEAFF | TGTGCCAGCAGCTTGGGAGGACTGGGTGAAGCTTTCTTT
TRBD1 | NA | TRBJ2-6 | TRBV24-1 | CATSDSGTGSYGANVLTF | TGTGCCACCAGTGACTCCGGGACAGGGTCGTACGGGGCCAACGTCCTGACTTTC
NA | NA | TRBJ1-2 | TRBV14 | CASSQDGGQAPYGYTF | TGTGCCAGCAGCCAAGATGGGGGGCAGGCCCCCTATGGCTACACCTTC
NA | NA | TRBJ2-3 | TRBV6-4 | CASSVEAGTDTQYF | TGTGCCAGCAGTGTAGAAGCCGGCACAGATACGCAGTATTTT
TRBD2 | few | TRBJ2-5 | TRBV20-1 | CSASTSGEQETQYF | TGCAGTGCATCGACTAGCGGGGAGCAAGAGACCCAGTACTTC
TRBD2 | few | TRBJ2-3 | TRBV11-2 | CASRSPGLAGDTQYF | TGTGCCAGCAGGTCACCGGGACTAGCGGGGGATACGCAGTATTTT
NA | once | TRBJ1-2 | TRBV6-1 | CASSEFQDLGYTF | TGTGCCAGCAGTGAATTCCAAGATCTTGGCTACACCTTC
NA | NA | TRBJ2-5 | TRBV6-6 | CASSYSERPGNEQYF | TGTGCCAGCAGTTACTCGGAGCGTCCTGGGAATGAGCAGTACTTC
NA | NA | TRBJ1-1 | TRBV2 | CASRITLNPEAFF | TGTGCCAGCAGAATAACACTGAACCCTGAAGCTTTCTTT
NA | NA | TRBJ2-5 | TRBV29-1 | CSVRQGAGEQYF | TGCAGCGTTCGTCAGGGAGCCGGAGAGCAGTACTTC
NA | few | TRBJ2-1 | TRBV28 | CATRLPGPYNEQFF | TGTGCCACCCGACTTCCGGGACCCTACAATGAGCAGTTCTTC
NA | few | TRBJ2-1 | TRBV3-1 | CASSPRLGGEQFF | TGTGCCAGCAGCCCCAGACTAGGAGGTGAGCAGTTCTTC
NA | many | TRBJ2-1 | TRBV6-5 | CASRPGQTQTYNEQFF | TGTGCCAGCAGACCCGGACAGACACAGACCTACAATGAGCAGTTCTTC
NA | NA | TRBJ2-5 | TRBV7-7 | CASSQPRGAQYF | TGTGCCAGCAGCCAGCCCAGGGGAGCCCAGTACTTC
NA | NA | TRBJ2-3 | TRBV5-1 | CASSLDGPGLDTQYF | TGCGCCAGCAGCTTGGACGGACCAGGGTTAGATACGCAGTATTTT
TRBD1 | NA | TRBJ2-7 | TRBV28 | CAVLGTVSYEQYF | TGTGCCGTACTTGGGACAGTCTCCTACGAGCAGTACTTC
NA | once | TRBJ2-2 | TRBV7-9 | CASSPRVGELFF | TGTGCCAGCAGCCCGCGAGTGGGGGAGCTGTTTTTT
TRBD2 | NA | TRBJ2-1 | TRBV11-2 | CASSPNSGRGVNEQFF | TGTGCCAGCAGCCCGAATAGCGGGAGGGGGGTGAATGAGCAGTTCTTC
NA | NA | TRBJ1-5 | TRBV20-1 | CSANIGGSNQPQHF | TGCAGTGCCAACATCGGGGGTAGCAATCAGCCCCAGCATTTT
NA | NA | TRBJ2-1 | TRBV7-2 | CASSPRTEQFF | TGTGCCAGCAGCCCCCGTACTGAGCAGTTCTTC
TRBD2 | few | TRBJ2-1 | TRBV24-1 | CATSGPEGGSKNSEQFF | TGTGCCACCAGTGGCCCTGAGGGCGGGAGCAAGAATAGTGAGCAGTTCTTC
NA | NA | TRBJ1-5 | TRBV28 | CASTPGNTGPQHF | TGTGCCAGCACTCCGGGTAATACGGGGCCCCAGCATTTT
TRBD1 | few | TRBJ2-3 | TRBV29-1 | CSGQGAGTDTQYF | TGCAGCGGCCAGGGGGCTGGCACAGATACGCAGTATTTT
NA | NA | TRBJ2-7 | TRBV7-2 | CASGRETYEQYF | TGTGCCTCCGGACGGGAAACCTACGAGCAGTACTTC
NA | NA | TRBJ2-7 | TRBV15 | CATSREGGISYEQYF | TGTGCCACCAGCAGAGAAGGAGGGATTTCCTACGAGCAGTACTTC
TRBD1 | few | TRBJ2-5 | TRBV7-7 | CASSLAADRNQETQYF | TGTGCCAGCAGCTTAGCCGCGGACAGGAACCAAGAGACCCAGTACTTC
TRBD1 | NA | TRBJ1-2 | TRBV4-2 | CASSQNGQALYGYTF | TGTGCCAGCAGCCAAAACGGACAGGCTCTATATGGCTACACCTTC
TRBD2 | NA | TRBJ2-6 | TRBV7-2 | CASSFRLAGGPGANVLTF | TGTGCCAGCAGCTTTCGGCTAGCGGGGGGGCCCGGGGCCAACGTCCTGACTTTC